Below, one TCR beta chain is given with its context. This record belongs to a study of blood T cell repertoires in COVID-19. The V gene's germline CDR1 is GTSNPN and CDR2 SVGIG (reference sequence). V was pared by 2 bases and J by 4 bases, with 7 bases of the junction left unmatched. The CDR3 consists of 15 residues. The data were produced by immunoSEQ multiplex PCR, yet TCRdb's version contains in-frame clones alone and is incomplete. The profile covers 150,000 to 200,000 clones, with around nine tenths appearing a single time and 5% taken by the ten largest. The chain has TRBV30 and TRBJ2-7; 11 bases fit TRBD2. The sample consisted of peripheral blood. This TCR came from a human donor in a cohort sampled during active COVID-19. The DNA for the CDR3 is TGTGCCTGGAGTCCTTCCGGGACTAGCGGATACGAGCAGTACTTC. Residues: CAWSPSGTSGYEQYF.